Listed below are T cell receptor beta chains from one sample, sequenced in a study of CD8+CD57+ T cells in acquired aplastic anemia. Using its own MiXCR run on the reads, TCRdb lists one record per CDR3 protein. The repertoire holds around 170,000 distinct CDR3 sequences, with about three fifths as singletons. The specimen was sorted CD4+, CD8+, or CD8+CD57+ T cells (not recorded which) from PBMCs. Receptors were obtained from a human donor in good health. CDR3s include the opening cysteine and the closing phenylalanine or tryptophan. The order of the fields is clone size, D gene, V gene, J gene, CDR3 protein, CDR3 DNA. D genes are given only for firm matches. Expanded clones are given a class, and other clones once, few, many or no size at all.

-	-	TRBV7-2	TRBJ2-3	CASSLAPPGGGAADTQYF	TGTGCCAGCAGCTTAGCGCCCCCTGGAGGGGGAGCCGCTGATACGCAGTATTTT
many	-	TRBV19	TRBJ1-1	CASSILGGLNTEAFF	TGTGCCAGTAGTATCTTAGGGGGGCTGAACACTGAAGCTTTCTTT
once	-	TRBV5-1	TRBJ1-1	CASSEGTTNTEAFF	TGCGCCAGCAGCGAGGGGACAACGAACACTGAAGCTTTCTTT
-	-	TRBV10-3	TRBJ1-5	CAISETEDQPQHF	TGTGCCATCAGTGAGACAGAAGATCAGCCCCAGCATTTT
-	TRBD2	TRBV6-2/TRBV6-3	TRBJ2-2	CASRTGLAVTGEPFF	TGTGCCAGCAGGACCGGACTAGCGGTCACCGGGGAGCCGTTTTTT
-	-	TRBV19	TRBJ2-1	CASSNPNLNYNEQFF	TGTGCCAGTAGTAACCCCAACTTGAACTACAATGAGCAGTTCTTC
-	-	TRBV29-1	TRBJ2-5	CSVGSLETQYF	TGCAGCGTTGGGTCCCTAGAGACCCAGTACTTC
-	TRBD2	TRBV20-1	TRBJ2-5	CSARLAGGGETQYF	TGCAGTGCTAGACTAGCGGGGGGTGGAGAGACCCAGTACTTC
-	-	TRBV29-1	TRBJ2-5	CSVVPQETQYF	TGCAGCGTTGTTCCCCAAGAGACCCAGTACTTC
-	TRBD1	TRBV7-3	TRBJ2-1	CASSLLGTVNNEQFF	TGTGCCAGCAGCTTATTGGGGACAGTTAACAATGAGCAGTTCTTC
-	-	TRBV7-9	TRBJ2-5	CASSVGGVYQETQYF	TGTGCCAGCAGCGTAGGGGGGGTCTATCAAGAGACCCAGTACTTC
-	-	TRBV9	TRBJ1-5	CASSVGLAVQHF	TGTGCCAGCAGCGTAGGCCTAGCGGTCCAGCATTTT
-	-	TRBV9	TRBJ2-7	CASSGVVPSYEQYF	TGTGCCAGCAGCGGGGTAGTGCCCTCCTACGAGCAGTACTTC
-	-	TRBV10-3	TRBJ1-4	CAISYGTDNEKLFF	TGTGCCATCAGTTACGGGACGGACAATGAAAAACTGTTTTTT
-	-	TRBV12-3/TRBV12-4	TRBJ2-7	CASGFNSYEQYF	TGTGCTAGTGGTTTTAACAGCTACGAGCAGTACTTC
-	-	TRBV6-1	TRBJ1-2	CASSSGGARGYTF	TGTGCCAGCAGTTCCGGGGGCGCAAGGGGCTACACCTTC
-	TRBD1	TRBV19	TRBJ2-2	CASSITQGYGGELFF	TGTGCCAGTAGTATCACACAGGGGTATGGCGGGGAGCTGTTTTTT
-	TRBD1	TRBV2	TRBJ1-6	CASRATGGNSPLHF	TGTGCCAGCAGGGCCACAGGGGGAAATTCACCCCTCCACTTT
-	TRBD2	TRBV15	TRBJ2-1	CATSRSGLAGGYEQFF	TGTGCCACCAGCAGATCTGGACTAGCGGGAGGCTATGAGCAGTTCTTC
-	TRBD2	TRBV9	TRBJ2-3	CASSLSGNSYNEQYF	TGTGCCAGCAGCCTAAGCGGGAACTCCTACAATGAGCAGTATTTT
-	-	TRBV7-9	TRBJ2-3	CASSPTSATDWSTDTQYF	TGTGCCAGCAGCCCCACCAGTGCTACGGACTGGAGCACAGATACGCAGTATTTT
-	TRBD1	TRBV7-2	TRBJ1-5	CASSYTGGWGQPQHF	TGTGCCAGCAGCTATACAGGGGGCTGGGGTCAGCCCCAGCATTTT
-	TRBD1	TRBV5-5	TRBJ1-1	CASSLLGAGGFMNTEAFF	TGCGCCAGCAGCTTGTTAGGGGCAGGGGGGTTCATGAACACTGAAGCTTTCTTT
-	-	TRBV20-1	TRBJ2-7	CSASRQGYGQYF	TGCAGTGCTAGTCGGCAGGGCTACGGGCAGTACTTC
once	TRBD2	TRBV4-3	TRBJ2-1	CASSPRGAGGPDEQIF	TGCGCCAGCAGCCCACGGGGAGCGGGAGGGCCCGATGAGCAGATCTTC
many	-	TRBV19	TRBJ1-5	CASSIGLMNQPQHF	TGTGCCAGTAGTATCGGTCTCATGAATCAGCCCCAGCATTTT
-	TRBD2	TRBV28	TRBJ2-1	CASSWLIGSGSYNEQFF	TGTGCCAGCAGTTGGCTTATCGGGAGCGGGAGTTACAATGAGCAGTTCTTC
-	TRBD2	TRBV20-1	TRBJ2-3	CSASRAGVTTDTQYF	TGCAGTGCTAGCAGAGCGGGGGTTACCACAGATACGCAGTATTTT
few	-	TRBV9	TRBJ1-5	CASSGFENQPQHF	TGTGCCAGCAGTGGTTTCGAGAATCAGCCCCAGCATTTT
-	TRBD2	TRBV28	TRBJ2-7	CASSLGLAGVSGEQYF	TGTGCCAGCAGCCTGGGACTAGCGGGAGTATCCGGCGAGCAGTACTTC
-	-	TRBV7-3	TRBJ2-3	CASSPGQTDTQYF	TGTGCCAGCAGCCCAGGACAGACAGATACGCAGTATTTT
-	-	TRBV9	TRBJ2-2	CASGTINTGELFF	TGTGCCAGCGGGACAATCAACACCGGGGAGCTGTTTTTT
-	-	TRBV2	TRBJ2-1	CASSPPGFRSHEQFF	TGTGCCAGCTCACCGCCGGGTTTCCGCTCGCATGAGCAGTTCTTC
-	-	TRBV9	TRBJ1-6	CASSTLVSPLHF	TGTGCCAGCAGTACACTAGTTTCACCCCTCCACTTT
many	-	TRBV3-1	TRBJ2-2	CASSQETGELFF	TGTGCCAGCAGCCAAGAAACCGGGGAGCTGTTTTTT
-	TRBD2	TRBV7-6	TRBJ2-1	CASSPGLVHVQFF	TGTGCCAGCAGCCCTGGACTAGTTCACGTCCAGTTCTTC
-	-	TRBV5-1	TRBJ1-6	CASSLDRENSPLHF	TGCGCCAGCAGCTTGGACAGGGAGAATTCACCCCTCCACTTT
once	TRBD1	TRBV20-1	TRBJ2-7	CSASTGAEQYF	TGCAGTGCTAGTACAGGGGCCGAGCAGTACTTC
-	-	TRBV7-3	TRBJ2-3	CASSLEGLLDTQYF	TGTGCCAGCAGCTTAGAGGGCCTCTTGGATACGCAGTATTTT
many	-	TRBV24-1	TRBJ2-3	CATSDFRTSGTDTQYF	TGTGCCACCAGTGATTTTAGGACAAGCGGCACAGATACGCAGTATTTT
-	-	TRBV7-9	TRBJ2-2	CASSQRGGRGTGELFF	TGTGCCAGCAGCCAAAGGGGGGGCAGGGGGACCGGGGAGCTGTTTTTT
few	-	TRBV5-8	TRBJ2-2	CASRLTNTGELFF	TGTGCCAGCAGGCTGACGAACACCGGGGAGCTGTTTTTT
once	TRBD2	TRBV27	TRBJ2-1	CASSRLGGRDEQFF	TGTGCCAGCAGTCGCCTCGGGGGGAGGGATGAGCAGTTCTTC
-	-	TRBV15	TRBJ2-1	CATSRPQVAGGAFF	-
many	-	TRBV13	TRBJ2-5	CASSLVGEGETQYF	TGTGCCAGCAGCTTAGTGGGTGAAGGAGAGACCCAGTACTTC
-	-	TRBV20-1	TRBJ1-2	CSARKGRTRADYGYTF	TGCAGTGCTAGAAAGGGTCGGACCCGGGCGGACTATGGCTACACCTTC
-	-	TRBV2	TRBJ2-5	CASSLKVQETQYF	TGTGCCAGCAGCTTAAAGGTCCAGGAGACCCAGTACTTC
few	-	TRBV10-2	TRBJ2-1	CASGYSNEQFF	TGCGCCAGCGGATACTCCAATGAGCAGTTCTTC
-	TRBD2	TRBV10-2	TRBJ2-7	CASRGLAGDEQYF	TGCGCCAGCAGAGGACTAGCGGGCGACGAGCAGTACTTC
-	TRBD1	TRBV12-3/TRBV12-4	TRBJ2-5	CASSEDRGNQETRYF	TGTGCCAGCAGTGAGGACAGGGGAAACCAAGAGACCCGGTACTTC
few	TRBD1	TRBV14	TRBJ2-7	CASSPTGGPYEQYF	TGTGCCAGCAGCCCTACAGGGGGGCCCTACGAGCAGTACTTC
many	-	TRBV4-3	TRBJ1-1	CASSQDRERTEAFF	TGCGCCAGCAGCCAAGACAGGGAGCGAACTGAAGCTTTCTTT
few	-	TRBV27	TRBJ2-1	CASSFSGSGVNEQFF	TGTGCCAGCAGTTTTTCGGGCAGTGGTGTCAATGAGCAGTTCTTC
many	TRBD2	TRBV6-5	TRBJ2-2	CASSYELAEANTGELFF	TGTGCCAGCAGTTATGAACTAGCGGAAGCGAACACCGGGGAGCTGTTTTTT
-	-	TRBV7-2	TRBJ2-6	CASSPRRTGANVLTF	TGTGCCAGCAGCCCGCGGAGGACTGGGGCCAACGTCCTGACTTTC
many	-	TRBV14	TRBJ2-1	CASSQGLGGWSYNEQFF	TGTGCCAGCAGCCAAGGGCTGGGGGGCTGGTCCTACAATGAGCAGTTCTTC
-	-	TRBV10-3	TRBJ2-5	CAISEGGTYEETQYF	TGTGCCATCAGTGAGGGTGGGACATATGAAGAGACCCAGTACTTC
-	-	TRBV9	TRBJ1-6	CASSVGGAYNSPLHF	TGTGCCAGCAGCGTAGGAGGGGCCTATAATTCACCCCTCCACTTT
-	TRBD1	TRBV5-4	TRBJ1-2	CASSGTGPGVTGYTF	TGTGCCAGCAGTGGGACAGGACCAGGGGTAACTGGCTACACCTTC
few	TRBD2	TRBV24-1	TRBJ2-5	CATSDPGLAGQETQYF	TGTGCCACCAGTGATCCGGGACTAGCGGGACAAGAGACCCAGTACTTC